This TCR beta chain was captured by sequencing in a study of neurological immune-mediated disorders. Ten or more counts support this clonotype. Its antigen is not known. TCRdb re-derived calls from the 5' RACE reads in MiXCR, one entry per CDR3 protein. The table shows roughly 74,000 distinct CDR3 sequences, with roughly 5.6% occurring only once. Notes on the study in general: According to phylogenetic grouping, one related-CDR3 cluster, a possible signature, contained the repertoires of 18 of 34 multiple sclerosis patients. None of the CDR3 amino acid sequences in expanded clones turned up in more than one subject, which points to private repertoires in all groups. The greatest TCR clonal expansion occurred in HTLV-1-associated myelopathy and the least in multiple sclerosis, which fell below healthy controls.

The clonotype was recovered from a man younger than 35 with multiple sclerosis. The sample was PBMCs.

For the CDR3, the DNA is TGCAGTGCTAGAGATCTCCAGCGGGATACCTACGAGCAGTACTTC. Amino acid sequence: CSARDLQRDTYEQYF. The chain combines TRBV20-1 with TRBJ2-7, with 7 bases that match TRBD2. The junction had 7 bases not matched to a gene; V was cut back by 0 bases and J by 2 bases. There are 15 residues in the CDR3. Germline V gives CDR1 DFQATT, CDR2 SNEGSKA (reference sequence).